The entry below gives a single TCR beta chain sequence along with its context. At least ten counts were recorded for this clonotype. The clone's antigen remains unknown. Nothing much larger sits one base from this clone, and base qualities are not available. The reads were generated on an Illumina HiSeq 2500. TCR beta libraries were prepared by quantitative 5'-RACE with molecular barcodes. The original methods were these. Disease-linked TCR variants were identified with a new computational method built on a probabilistic model of VDJ rearrangement. The raw public reads went through TCRdb reprocessing: fastp at Q25, MiXCR clone calling, in-frame beta chains kept. Each CDR3 protein gets just one entry, which takes the most common genes and DNA from the rows behind it. TCRdb's processing, not the authors', yielded these V and J calls. The sample contains around 250,000 distinct CDR3 sequences, about 10% of them found a single time. The ten largest account for less than 8% of the sample.

The sample is drawn from a study of CD8 T cells in ankylosing spondylitis (dated by TCRdb to 2015 to 2018). Describing the broader study: T cell receptor beta repertoires were profiled in healthy donors and ankylosing spondylitis patients so that disease-linked TCR variants could be found. In total, the full study cohort was made up of 95 to 110 healthy donors and some 26 ankylosing spondylitis patients. Peripheral blood samples were taken, and synovial fluid was additionally collected from ankylosing spondylitis patients.

The paper as a whole reports these results and caveats: The disease-linked clones showed a CD8+ phenotype and occurred at relatively low frequencies in peripheral blood. A TCR beta motif made up of eight highly homologous amino acid variants appeared to be characteristic of blood from ankylosing spondylitis patients. According to the report, matched synovial fluid samples from ankylosing spondylitis patients were significantly enriched for the disease-linked clones. Some of the motif variants had been reported before in the synovial fluid and blood of reactive arthritis patients, a finding that suggests common disease-initiation mechanisms.

The sequenced sample consisted of blood, either unsorted or a sorted T cell fraction (not recorded which). The source of this sequence is a male donor with ankylosing spondylitis or in good health (not recorded which).

The CDR3: CASSPGRQGEAFF. The nucleotide sequence is given as TGCGCCAGCAGCCCCGGTAGGCAGGGCGAGGCTTTCTTT. The rearranged segments are TRBV5-1 and TRBJ1-1, and the D gene may be TRBD1, 5 bases matching. The CDR3 has 13 amino acids, counting the end cysteine and phenylalanine. Of the read, only the CDR3 DNA is kept; its 39 bases are in frame from base 1. The trim is 4 bases for V and 11 bases for J, with a gap of 18 bases between the germline ends. The germline V gene provides CDR1 SGHRS and CDR2 YFSETQ.